This T cell receptor (beta chain) appears in the sequencing data of a study of shared clonotypes between healthy human individuals. Whole-study results and caveats: Clonotypes that were shared across a handful of donors made up about 4.5% of naive CD4 clonotypes. Limitation of the genetic and exposure-history diversity represented came from the few donors.

TCRdb keeps only in-frame clones here, not all; method: immunoSEQ multiplex PCR. The sample yields roughly 2,000,000 clones, around 93% seen once. CD45RO-negative, CCR7-positively selected cells formed the naive CD8 fraction, excluding terminally differentiated effector memory CD45RA+ cells. Worth noting for this clone: Its antigen is still unknown.

The CDR3 has 15 amino acids. V was pared by 5 bases and J by 0 bases, with 12 bases between. Germline V gene lookup returns CDR1 SGHTA and CDR2 FQGTGA. The sequenced sample was naive CD8+ T cells from PBMCs. The V and J genes are TRBV7-3 and TRBJ2-3; D uncertain. This TCR was recovered from a man aged 18-30 years in good health. Some clones in this sample may be carry-over from other donors' samples. The CDR3 loop reads CASSVGDLSTDTQYF. CDR3 DNA: TGTGCCAGCAGCGTAGGCGACCTAAGCACAGATACGCAGTATTTT. Supplemented by reference TRBV7-3 and TRBJ2-3, the full variable domain reads GAGVSQTPSNKVTEKGKYVELRCDPISGHTALYWYRQSLGQGPEFLIYFQGTGAADDSGLPNDRFFAVRPEGSVSTLKIQRTERGDSAVYLCASSVGDLSTDTQYFGPGTRLTVL.